This T cell receptor beta chain derives from a study of CD8 T cells in Susac syndrome. Treatment-naive patients with stable or active relapsing-remitting disease served as multiple sclerosis controls. Per the germline V gene, CDR1 is SEHNR and CDR2 is FQNEAQ (reference sequence). The CDR3 is made up of 14 amino acids. The trim removed 5 bases at V and 2 bases at J, leaving 5 bases unmatched. A quantity of about 0.5 to 1 ug RNA underwent reverse transcription using random hexamers. TCRdb used MiXCR to reprocess the immunoSEQ multiplex PCR reads, holding one entry per CDR3 protein. Among almost 450,000 distinct CDR3 sequences listed, 85% to 90% were seen once.

This chain joins TRBV7-9 and TRBJ2-7; 8 nucleotides align to TRBD1. The specimen was CD8+ T cells from PBMCs. This receptor was identified in a human donor with multiple sclerosis. This CDR3 is CASSPPDRAYEQYF. The DNA for the CDR3 is TGTGCCAGCAGCCCACCGGACAGGGCCTACGAGCAGTACTTC.